A selection of T cell receptor beta chains follows, all from one sample in a study of radiation and T cells in renal cell carcinoma. Clones were read by immunoSEQ multiplex PCR, and TCRdb kept only the in-frame ones, dropping some. The data hold 150,000 or so clones, with 88% observed a single time. The specimen was blood, collected from a patient whose treatment included radiotherapy and nephrectomy. These receptors came from a woman aged 70-85 years with renal cell carcinoma. CDR3s include the opening cysteine and the closing phenylalanine or tryptophan. D genes are given only for firm matches. Where a row states a size, it is once, few, many or the class of an expanded clone; other rows omit it.

>NA|TRBV7-8|TRBD1|16|TRBJ2-1
TGTGCCAGCAGCTCCGGGGGGACAGGGGTCTACAATGAGCAGTTCTTC
CASSSGGTGVYNEQFF
>once|TRBV7-9|TRBD2|15|TRBJ2-3
TGTGCCAGCAGCTTCTCACTAGCGGGCACAGATACGCAGTATTTT
CASSFSLAGTDTQYF
>NA|TRBV15|TRBD1|16|TRBJ2-2
TGTGCCACCAGCAGAGCCACAGGGGTCTTAACCGGGGAGCTGTTTTTT
CATSRATGVLTGELFF
>NA|TRBV5-8|NA|16|TRBJ2-2
TGTGCCAGCAGCTTGGTTCTAACTACTAACACCGGGGAGCTGTTTTTT
CASSLVLTTNTGELFF
>NA|TRBV6-4|NA|15|TRBJ1-4
TGTGCCAGCAGGGACAGTCAGTCCTTGGATGAAAAACTGTTTTTT
CASRDSQSLDEKLFF
>NA|TRBV28|NA|12|TRBJ2-7
TGTGCCAGCACGGACCGCCCTTACGAGCAGTACTTC
CASTDRPYEQYF
>NA|TRBV18|NA|15|TRBJ1-3
TGTGCCAGCTCACCGAAGGGGAACTCTGGAAACACCATATATTTT
CASSPKGNSGNTIYF
>NA|TRBV5-1|NA|14|TRBJ1-1
TGCGCCAGCAGCCTTACCTTCGAGGGGGGTGTAGCTTTCTTT
CASSLTFEGGVAFF
>once|TRBV5-1|TRBD1|15|TRBJ1-1
TGCGCCAGCAGCTTGGACAGGGGCCTGAACACTGAAGCTTTCTTT
CASSLDRGLNTEAFF
>few|TRBV21-1|NA|17|TRBJ1-2
TGTGCCAGCAGCTTTGGAGAGACAGGGCCTTTTTTGTATGGCTACACCTTC
CASSFGETGPFLYGYTF
>few|TRBV18|NA|11|TRBJ2-1
TGTGCCAGCTCACCAATGAGTGAGCAGTTCTTC
CASSPMSEQFF
>NA|TRBV5-4|NA|14|TRBJ1-1
TGTGCCAGCAGCTTGGTGAGCGGGGATACTGAAGCTTTCTTT
CASSLVSGDTEAFF
>NA|TRBV19|NA|12|TRBJ1-6
TGTGCCAGTAGTACCGGGAGTTCACCCCTCCACTTT
CASSTGSSPLHF
>NA|TRBV28|TRBD1|15|TRBJ2-7
TGTGCCAGCAGTTCAGGGGGCGCGAGGACCTACGAGCAGTACTTC
CASSSGGARTYEQYF
>NA|TRBV2|TRBD1|15|TRBJ1-5
TGTGCCAGCAGTGTAGGACAGGGGTCAAATCAGCCCCAGCATTTT
CASSVGQGSNQPQHF
>NA|TRBV11-3|TRBD1|13|TRBJ2-3
TGTGCCAGCGGACAGGGTCCGACAGATACGCAGTATTTT
CASGQGPTDTQYF
>NA|TRBV7-2|NA|15|TRBJ1-5
TGTGCCAGCAGCTTAGATGGATATAGCAATCAGCCCCAGCATTTT
CASSLDGYSNQPQHF
>NA|TRBV10-1|NA|13|TRBJ2-7
TGCGCCAGCAGTGAGTCCCTCGTCTACGAGCAGTACTTC
CASSESLVYEQYF
>few|TRBV6-1|NA|11|TRBJ1-1
TGTGCCAGCAGTACGACAGGCGAAGCTTTCTTT
CASSTTGEAFF
>NA|TRBV5-4|NA|16|TRBJ1-2
TGTGCCAGCAGCTTAGGTGGGGACAAACCGAACTATGGCTACACCTTC
CASSLGGDKPNYGYTF
>once|TRBV6-5|NA|15|TRBJ1-3
TGTGCCAGCAGTAGGACCAGGGGTTCTGGAAACACCATATATTTT
CASSRTRGSGNTIYF
>NA|TRBV9|NA|14|TRBJ1-1
TGTGCCAGCAGCGTAGTGGCCGAGAACACTGAAGCTTTCTTT
CASSVVAENTEAFF
>NA|TRBV19|TRBD1|14|TRBJ1-1
TGTGCCAGTAGTGTGACAGGGCTGAACACTGAAGCTTTCTTT
CASSVTGLNTEAFF
>NA|TRBV11-2|NA|14|TRBJ1-1
TGTGCCAGCAGCCTGGGTCCCCGGGGCCTTGAAGCTTTCTTT
CASSLGPRGLEAFF
>NA|TRBV11-2|NA|13|TRBJ1-1
TGTGCCAGCAGCTCTACAGGGTTCACTGAAGCTTTCTTT
CASSSTGFTEAFF
>NA|TRBV10-2|NA|15|TRBJ1-3
TGCGCCAGCAGTGAGTCCTGGGGGCAAGGAAACACCATATATTTT
CASSESWGQGNTIYF
>NA|TRBV19|NA|12|TRBJ1-1
TGTGCCAGTAGTATGGGAGGGACTGAAGCTTTCTTT
CASSMGGTEAFF
>NA|TRBV27|NA|12|TRBJ1-1
TGTGCCAGCAGTTTTAGAGGGACTGAAGCTTTCTTT
CASSFRGTEAFF
>NA|TRBV19|TRBD1|16|TRBJ2-1
TGTGCCAGTAGCCGGACAGGGGGTTTCCCCTACAATGAGCAGTTCTTC
CASSRTGGFPYNEQFF
>NA|TRBV21-1|NA|15|TRBJ2-7
TGTGCCAGCAGCAAAGTTGGAAGGAGCTCCTACGAGCAGTACTTC
CASSKVGRSSYEQYF
>NA|TRBV5-6|NA|16|TRBJ1-2
TGTGCCAGCAGCTTGGGCTCCCAGGGGCCGAACTATGGCTACACCTTC
CASSLGSQGPNYGYTF
>NA|TRBV19|TRBD2|17|TRBJ2-2
TGTGCCAGTAGTCCCGATCCTAGCGGCGGGACCACCGGGGAGCTGTTTTTT
CASSPDPSGGTTGELFF
>NA|TRBV5-1|TRBD1|13|TRBJ1-2
TGCGCCAGCAGCTCTGACAGGGCGGCTGGCTACACCTTC
CASSSDRAAGYTF
>NA|TRBV11-3|NA|14|TRBJ2-7
TGTGCCAGCAGCTTAGATCACGGTTACTACGAGCAGTACTTC
CASSLDHGYYEQYF
>NA|TRBV30|NA|13|TRBJ1-6
TGTGCCTGGAGTGTCTCGGACACTTCACCCCTCCACTTT
CAWSVSDTSPLHF
>NA|TRBV18|NA|14|TRBJ1-5
TGTGCCAGCTCAGGACAGTATAGCAATCAGCCCCAGCATTTT
CASSGQYSNQPQHF
>NA|TRBV2|TRBD2|15|TRBJ2-2
TGTGCCAGCAGACTAGCGGGGGGAAACACCGGGGAGCTGTTTTTT
CASRLAGGNTGELFF
>NA|TRBV19|TRBD1|14|TRBJ2-5
TGTGCCAGTAGTATGGGACAGGGGCAAGAGACCCAGTACTTC
CASSMGQGQETQYF
>NA|TRBV6-1|NA|13|TRBJ1-5
TGTGCCAGCAGTGAATCGACCGGTCGGCCCCAGCATTTT
CASSESTGRPQHF
>NA|TRBV2|TRBD1|15|TRBJ1-2
TGTGCCAGCAGTGAAGCGCTTCAGGGGGCCGGCGGCTACACCTTC
CASSEALQGAGGYTF
>NA|TRBV6-5|TRBD2|15|TRBJ2-2
TGTGCCAGCAGCCCAAGCGGGGGGGCCTCCGGGGAGCTGTTTTTT
CASSPSGGASGELFF
>NA|TRBV15|NA|15|TRBJ1-1
TGTGCCACCAGCAGAGATTTTGCGGATAACACTGAAGCTTTCTTT
CATSRDFADNTEAFF
>NA|TRBV4-2|NA|16|TRBJ2-6
TGTGCCAGCAGCGGCCGAGGGGACTCTGGGGCCAACGTCCTGACTTTC
CASSGRGDSGANVLTF
>NA|TRBV6-1|NA|11|TRBJ2-7
TGTGCCAGCAAGAGGGTCAACGAGCAGTACTTC
CASKRVNEQYF
>NA|TRBV6-4|TRBD2|16|TRBJ2-3
TGTGCCAGCAGCATACGGAGCGGGGGGGATGGAGATACGCAGTATTTT
CASSIRSGGDGDTQYF
>once|TRBV5-4|NA|15|TRBJ1-2
TGTGCCAGCAGCCCCCCCCTTAAAGCTAACTATGGCTACACCTTC
CASSPPLKANYGYTF